This TCR beta chain is drawn from a study of monozygotic twins with cystic fibrosis. The wider study: Library input was three micrograms of fragmented DNA, with about 15 PCR cycles.

Overall study findings and caveats: In 13 of 16 pairs, V gene usage was closest to the co-twin's.

This CDR3 has 15 amino acids. Per germline, CDR1 MNHEY and CDR2 SMNVEV (reference sequence). Trimming left V 5 bases short and J 0 bases short, with 11 bases between. About this clone: What it binds is not known.

Profiled with immunoSEQ multiplex PCR; TCRdb holds only in-frame clones, not every one. Here the sample spans over 30,000 clones, just over 90% being singletons. This clonotype was sampled from a boy aged 2-15 years with cystic fibrosis. The sample comprised blood. The rearrangement uses TRBV27 and TRBJ1-3; D not certain. The CDR3 sequence: CASSPTANSGNTIYF. The DNA for the CDR3 is TGTGCCAGCAGTCCGACGGCCAACTCTGGAAACACCATATATTTT.